Below, one TCR beta chain is given with its context. The assay was immunoSEQ multiplex PCR, and TCRdb's table has in-frame clones only and misses some. There are 180,000 or so clones in the sample; about 86% occur only once, and less than 8.5% lies in the top ten. The data were obtained in a study of blood T cell repertoires in COVID-19. This CDR3 is 15 amino acids long. V gave up 2 bases and J gave up 6 bases; unmatched junction bases: 7. The germline V gene has CDR1 MDHEN and CDR2 SYDVKM. Material: PBMCs or T cells enriched from blood (not recorded which). The chain recombines TRBV28 with TRBJ1-5; 7 positions match TRBD1. This TCR was recovered from a middle-aged man who had recovered from COVID-19. Here the CDR3 reads CASSLSPGGRQPQHF. DNA of the CDR3: TGTGCCAGCAGTTTAAGCCCAGGGGGACGTCAGCCCCAGCATTTT.